A selection of T cell receptor beta chains follows, all from one sample in a study of blood T cell repertoires in COVID-19. Clones were read by immunoSEQ multiplex PCR, and TCRdb kept only the in-frame ones, dropping some. The table lists about 170,000 clones, roughly 85% of them singletons, with 15% to 20% in the top ten. The specimen was PBMCs or T cells enriched from blood (not recorded which). Receptors were obtained from a woman aged 70-85 years in a cohort exposed to, infected with or recovered from COVID-19 (not recorded which). Both conserved end residues are part of each CDR3. The order of the fields is D gene, J gene, clone size, V gene, CDR3 DNA, CDR3 protein. D genes are given only for firm matches. Only some rows state a clone size, as once, few, many or a class for expanded clones.

-	TRBJ2-1	-	TRBV7-2	TGTGCCAGCAGCTTAGTGGACAATACTTACAATGAGCAGTTCTTC	CASSLVDNTYNEQFF
-	TRBJ2-5	-	TRBV30	TGTGCCTGGAGTCGTCGCAGGCGAGAGACCCAGTACTTC	CAWSRRRRETQYF
TRBD1	TRBJ2-2	-	TRBV14	TGTGCCAGCAGCACCGGGACAGGGGGGGCCGGGGAGCTGTTTTTT	CASSTGTGGAGELFF
TRBD1	TRBJ1-1	-	TRBV7-6	TGTGCCAGCAGCTTAGTAGGACAGGGACGATACACTGAAGCTTTCTTT	CASSLVGQGRYTEAFF
TRBD1	TRBJ1-2	-	TRBV27	TGTGCCAGCAGTTTATCGGGACAGATCTATGGCTACACCTTC	CASSLSGQIYGYTF
TRBD1	TRBJ2-2	few	TRBV27	TGTGCCAGCAGTTTAGGGGCAGGGGGACCCACCGGGGAGCTGTTTTTT	CASSLGAGGPTGELFF
-	TRBJ1-1	-	TRBV10-3	TGTGCCATCAGTGAATACCGGGGAGCCAACACTGAAGCTTTCTTT	CAISEYRGANTEAFF
-	TRBJ1-4	-	TRBV11-2	TGTGCCAGCAGCCGGGCAGGGGCCCATGAAAAACTGTTTTTT	CASSRAGAHEKLFF
-	TRBJ2-5	-	TRBV19	TGTGCCAGTAGTATAAATACAGGGTACCAAGAGACCCAGTACTTC	CASSINTGYQETQYF
-	TRBJ1-1	-	TRBV6-2/TRBV6-3	TGTGCCAGCAGTTACTCTCACTACGTTTTTGAAGCTTTCTTT	CASSYSHYVFEAFF
TRBD2	TRBJ2-7	-	TRBV5-1	TGCGCCAGCAACCCGGGAGGGGGAGGATGGGGCTACGAGCAGTACTTC	CASNPGGGGWGYEQYF
TRBD2	TRBJ2-7	many	TRBV5-1	TGCGCCAGCAGCTTGTTTGCTAGCGGCGCCTACGAGCAGTACTTC	CASSLFASGAYEQYF
TRBD1	TRBJ1-2	-	TRBV19	TGTGCCAGCGCGGGACAGATCTATGGCTACACCTTC	CASAGQIYGYTF
-	TRBJ1-5	-	TRBV6-5	TGTGCCAGCAGTTACGGGGGGGACGGCAATCAGCCCCAGCATTTT	CASSYGGDGNQPQHF
TRBD1	TRBJ1-4	-	TRBV28	TGTGCCAGCAGTTCCGGACAGGAGAAGGAAAAACTGTTTTTT	CASSSGQEKEKLFF
TRBD2	TRBJ2-2	-	TRBV9	TGTGCCAGCAGCGCTCAGATGGGACTAGCGGGAGGGGCCGGGGAGCTGTTTTTT	CASSAQMGLAGGAGELFF
-	TRBJ2-1	-	TRBV7-9	TGTGCCAGCAGACACGACTACAATGAGCAGTTCTTC	CASRHDYNEQFF
TRBD1	TRBJ1-5	-	TRBV19	TGTGCCAGTACTACCAGGGGGGAAGGTAGCAATCAGCCCCAGCATTTT	CASTTRGEGSNQPQHF
-	TRBJ1-4	-	TRBV7-2	TGTGCCAGCAGCCCCCAGACAGGTCTCAATGAAAAACTGTTTTTT	CASSPQTGLNEKLFF
TRBD2	TRBJ2-7	-	TRBV6-1	TGTGCCAGCAGTGAATATCCCTCTAGCGGACCCTACGAGCAGTACTTC	CASSEYPSSGPYEQYF
-	TRBJ2-1	once	TRBV12-3/TRBV12-4	TGTGCCAGCAGTTTTCAGGGAAATGAGCAGTTCTTC	CASSFQGNEQFF
-	TRBJ1-2	-	TRBV18	TGTGCCAGCTCACCACCGGGCCTCATCTCAACTAACTATGGCTACACCTTC	CASSPPGLISTNYGYTF
TRBD1	TRBJ2-1	-	TRBV7-9	TGTGCCAGCAGCTTAGGGATCAGGGGGCGATCCTCCAATGAGCAGTTCTTC	CASSLGIRGRSSNEQFF
TRBD1	TRBJ1-2	-	TRBV29-1	TGCAGCGTCTCCTCAGGGGGAGGCTATGGCTACACCTTC	CSVSSGGGYGYTF
-	TRBJ2-2	once	TRBV4-1	TGCGCCAGCAGCCTGGCATTCGGGACCGGGGAGCTGTTTTTT	CASSLAFGTGELFF
TRBD1	TRBJ2-1	-	TRBV2	TGTGCCAGCACCATCACTAGTGACAGGGCTGAGCAGTTCTTC	CASTITSDRAEQFF
TRBD1	TRBJ2-5	-	TRBV5-1	TGCGCCAGCAGCCGGACAGGGGGGGCCGAGACCCAGTACTTC	CASSRTGGAETQYF
-	TRBJ2-5	-	TRBV28	TGTGCCAGCAGAAGAGGACAGCAAGAGACCCAGTACTTC	CASRRGQQETQYF
TRBD1	TRBJ2-3	-	TRBV28	TGTGCCAGCAGTTCTTACCGGGACAGAACAGATACGCAGTATTTT	CASSSYRDRTDTQYF
TRBD2	TRBJ2-7	few	TRBV7-2	TGTGCCAGCAGCTTGACTAGCGGGAGGTACGAGCAGTACTTC	CASSLTSGRYEQYF
TRBD1	TRBJ1-1	once	TRBV13	TGTGCCAGCGGCAGGGGGCGGAATATGAACACTGAAGCTTTCTTT	CASGRGRNMNTEAFF
-	TRBJ2-1	-	TRBV6-1	TGTGCCAGCAGTGAAGAGTTGGCGGCCGGGAGGCAGTTCTTC	CASSEELAAGRQFF
-	TRBJ1-2	-	TRBV5-3	TGTGCCAGAAGCCGGACAGTCGATGAAGGCGGCTACACCTTC	CARSRTVDEGGYTF
TRBD1	TRBJ2-3	-	TRBV28	TGTGCCAGCAGCTACTCGGGACAGGGGGTTCAAGATACGCAGTATTTT	CASSYSGQGVQDTQYF
TRBD1	TRBJ2-5	-	TRBV28	TGTGCCAGCAGTACCGGGACAGGGGCAGGAGAGACCCAGTACTTC	CASSTGTGAGETQYF
-	TRBJ1-1	-	TRBV6-1	TGTGCCAGCAGTGAAGCGCTGGTAAAAAGGGGCCCAGGGGCTTTCTTT	CASSEALVKRGPGAFF
-	TRBJ2-1	-	TRBV5-1	TGCGCCAGCAGCTCACTAGGAATCTACAATGAGCAGTTCTTC	CASSSLGIYNEQFF
-	TRBJ1-2	-	TRBV11-2	TGTGCCAGCAGCTTGGGGGGACCCCGGCCCTATGGCTACACCTTC	CASSLGGPRPYGYTF
TRBD2	TRBJ2-3	-	TRBV5-1	TGCGCCAGCAGCCCGGCTAGCGGGAGTTTAGATACGCAGTATTTT	CASSPASGSLDTQYF
TRBD1	TRBJ1-6	-	TRBV10-3	TGTGCCATCGGCAAAAGGGGACAGGGGTACTCACCCCTCCACTTT	CAIGKRGQGYSPLHF
-	TRBJ2-5	-	TRBV11-2	TGTGCCAGCAGTCGTAGCCCCCAAGAGACCCAGTACTTC	CASSRSPQETQYF
TRBD1	TRBJ2-7	-	TRBV18	TGTGCCAGCTCACGCCCCGGGACAGGGGGATACGAGCAGTACTTC	CASSRPGTGGYEQYF
TRBD2	TRBJ2-5	few	TRBV28	TGTGCCAGCATCTCTCGGGGAGGGGTAGGGGAGACCCAGTACTTC	CASISRGGVGETQYF
-	TRBJ2-2	few	TRBV28	TGTGCCAGCAGTCCGACTAACACCGGGGAGCTGTTTTTT	CASSPTNTGELFF
-	TRBJ2-3	-	TRBV19	TGTGCCAGTAAACGAGGGGGATTCGGCACAGATACGCAGTATTTT	CASKRGGFGTDTQYF
-	TRBJ1-6	-	TRBV28	TGTGCCAGCGAGGCCGGGGGATATTCACCCCTCCACTTT	CASEAGGYSPLHF
TRBD1	TRBJ2-2	-	TRBV3-1/TRBV3-2	TGTGCCAGCTTGGGACAGTTCTCCACCGGGGAGCTGTTTTTT	CASLGQFSTGELFF
TRBD1	TRBJ2-2	-	TRBV2	TGTGCCAGCAGCCCCGACAGGGCCACCGGGGAGCTGTTTTTT	CASSPDRATGELFF
TRBD2	TRBJ2-1	-	TRBV15	TGTGCCACCAGCAGTCCTGTACGACTAGCGGGAGTTAAAGGCAGGGGACATGAGCAGTTCTTC	CATSSPVRLAGVKGRGHEQFF
-	TRBJ1-1	few	TRBV28	TGTGCCAGCAGTTTATTTTTCCGGAACACTGAAGCTTTCTTT	CASSLFFRNTEAFF
TRBD2	TRBJ2-1	-	TRBV10-3	TGTGCCATCAGGCTAGCGGGAGGGGATGAGCAGTTCTTC	CAIRLAGGDEQFF
-	TRBJ2-1	few	TRBV2	TGTGCCAGCAGCCGGGTCCGCGAGCAGTTCTTC	CASSRVREQFF
-	TRBJ1-2	once	TRBV7-9	TGTGCCAGCAGCTTAGTTTCCCAGGGTGGCTACACCTTC	CASSLVSQGGYTF
-	TRBJ2-1	-	TRBV5-1	TGCGCCAGCAGCCCCGGCGGATCAAACAATGAGCAGTTCTTC	CASSPGGSNNEQFF
-	TRBJ2-1	-	TRBV6-2/TRBV6-3	TGTGCCAGCAGTAAGCTAGCTGGCAATGAGCAGTTCTTC	CASSKLAGNEQFF
-	TRBJ1-5	-	TRBV7-8	TGTGCCAGTAAGGGGCTACGCAATCAGCCCCAGCATTTT	CASKGLRNQPQHF
-	TRBJ2-2	once	TRBV3-1/TRBV3-2	TGTGCCAGCAGCCAAGACCCGAGGAGGGGGGGGCGCACCGGGGAGCTGTTTTTT	CASSQDPRRGGRTGELFF
TRBD2	TRBJ2-1	-	TRBV6-5	TGTGCCAGCATTTTAGCGGGAACGGATGAGCAGTTCTTC	CASILAGTDEQFF
TRBD1	TRBJ1-1	few	TRBV11-3	TGTGCCAGCAGCCATATACCGGGACAGGGGGCGACTGAAGCTTTCTTT	CASSHIPGQGATEAFF
-	TRBJ2-2	-	TRBV7-7	TGTGCTAGCAGCTTGGGGCTCCAAACCCCCGGGGAGCTGTTTTTT	CASSLGLQTPGELFF